The sequence of this TCR beta chain was determined in a study of shared clonotypes between healthy human individuals. Authors' processing steps: ImmunoSEQ sequences covered only the junction and lacked quality scores; filtering therefore differed. This table comes from immunoSEQ multiplex PCR, and its TCRdb copy is limited to in-frame clones, with some not included. V and J calls and clone size are those listed in that table; D and trimming were worked out from the DNA. The table shows roughly 500,000 clones, with around 79% occurring only once. CDR1 is SGHTA, CDR2 FQGNSA, per germline. V dropped 2 bases and J dropped 14; count of bases not matched to a gene: 10. The CDR3 totals 15 residues.

This rearrangement joins TRBV7-2 to TRBJ2-1; 12 bases are a match to TRBD2. This TCR came from a woman aged 40 to 50 in good health. Some clones in this sample may be carry-over from other donors' samples. The sample comprised PBMCs. CDR3 coding DNA: TGTGCCAGCAGCTTAAGTGCTAGCGGGAGGGGTAGAAAGTTCTTC. Translating gives CASSLSASGRGRKFF.